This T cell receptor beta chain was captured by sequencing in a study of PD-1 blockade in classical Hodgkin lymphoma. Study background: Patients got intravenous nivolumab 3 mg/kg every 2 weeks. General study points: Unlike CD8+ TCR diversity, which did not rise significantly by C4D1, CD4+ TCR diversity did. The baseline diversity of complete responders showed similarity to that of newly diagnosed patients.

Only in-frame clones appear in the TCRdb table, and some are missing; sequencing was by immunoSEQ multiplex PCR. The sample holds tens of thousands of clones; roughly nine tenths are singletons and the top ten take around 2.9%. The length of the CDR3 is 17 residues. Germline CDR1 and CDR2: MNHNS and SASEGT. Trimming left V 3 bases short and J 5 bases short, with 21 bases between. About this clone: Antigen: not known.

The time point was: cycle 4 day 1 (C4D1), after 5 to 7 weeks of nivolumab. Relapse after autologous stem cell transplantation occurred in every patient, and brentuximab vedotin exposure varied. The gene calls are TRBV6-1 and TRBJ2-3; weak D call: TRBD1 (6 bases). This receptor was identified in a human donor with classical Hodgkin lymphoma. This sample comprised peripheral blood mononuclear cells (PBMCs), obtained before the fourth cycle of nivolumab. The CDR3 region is CASSDLRIDTGRDTQYF. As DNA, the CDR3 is TGTGCCAGCAGTGACCTCCGAATCGACACAGGGAGAGATACGCAGTATTTT.